This T cell receptor beta chain was sequenced in a study of early T cells in non-severe SARS-CoV-2 infection. Tagging with unique molecular identifiers was applied to individual cDNA molecules. TCRdb redid the calling of the 5' RACE reads with MiXCR, one entry per CDR3 protein. The sample includes some 53,000 distinct CDR3 sequences, roughly 8% of them seen just once. The sample holds a few counts of this clonotype. The germline V gene has CDR1 SGHAT and CDR2 FQNNGV. The CDR3 runs to 17 residues. V lost 5 bases to trimming and J lost 0 bases, with 18 bases between them. The TCR comes from an adult who was a healthcare worker with PCR-confirmed SARS-CoV-2 infection or an uninfected control (not recorded which). The chain joins TRBV11-2 to TRBJ2-3; possibly TRBD2 for D (7 bases). Specimen: whole blood. CDR3 protein: CASSLNWRGPSTDTQYF. DNA for the CDR3: TGTGCCAGCAGCCTCAACTGGCGGGGGCCTAGCACAGATACGCAGTATTTT. The variable domain in full, completed from reference TRBV11-2 and TRBJ2-3, reads EAGVAQSPRYKIIEKRQSVAFWCNPISGHATLYWYQQILGQGPKLLIQFQNNGVVDDSQLPKDRFSAERLKGVDSTLKIQPAKLEDSAVYLCASSLNWRGPSTDTQYFGPGTRLTVL.